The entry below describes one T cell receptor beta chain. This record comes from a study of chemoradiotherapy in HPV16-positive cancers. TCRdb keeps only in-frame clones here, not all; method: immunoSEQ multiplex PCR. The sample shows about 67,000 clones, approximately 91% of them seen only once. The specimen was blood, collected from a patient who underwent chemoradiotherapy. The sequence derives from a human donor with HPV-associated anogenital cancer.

DNA for the CDR3: TGTGCCAGTAGTTCAGACGACCTTCGCCCGACAGATACGCAGTATTTT. Residues: CASSSDDLRPTDTQYF. The chain joins TRBV19 to TRBJ2-3, with D uncertain. The ends were cut back, 5 bases at V and 3 bases at J, with 18 bases in the middle. Germline CDR1 and CDR2: LNHDA and SQIVND (reference sequence). CDR3 length equals 16 residues.